Listed below are T cell receptor beta chains from one sample, sequenced in a study of blood T cell repertoires in COVID-19. This table comes from immunoSEQ multiplex PCR, and its TCRdb copy is limited to in-frame clones, with some not included. The sample has 170,000 or so clones, approximately 86% seen once. Sequencing was performed on peripheral blood. These receptor sequences come from a man aged 40-49 years with active or convalescent COVID-19. Both conserved end residues are part of each CDR3. The D gene is left open where the match is weak. Only part of the rows carry a size: once, few, many, or a class if the clone is expanded.

d_call,j_call,clone_size,cdr3_length,v_call,cdr3_nt,cdr3_aa
TRBD1,TRBJ1-6,.,18,TRBV3-1/TRBV3-2,TGTGCCAGCAGCCCCAAGTTCCCCCGGGACAGGGGGCTGGTACCCCTCCACTTT,CASSPKFPRDRGLVPLHF
.,TRBJ1-2,once,14,TRBV11-3,TGTGCCAGCAGCTTAGGACCCGACATCCATGGCTACACCTTC,CASSLGPDIHGYTF
.,TRBJ1-2,.,11,TRBV9,TGTGCCAGCAGCCCAGGTTGGGGCTACACCTTC,CASSPGWGYTF
.,TRBJ1-4,.,14,TRBV5-1,TGCGCCAGCAGCTTGGAACAGGGAAGGGAAAAACTGTTTTTT,CASSLEQGREKLFF
.,TRBJ1-4,.,14,TRBV3-1/TRBV3-2,TGTGCCAGCAGCTCCGGAACAGTGAATGAAAAACTGTTTTTT,CASSSGTVNEKLFF
.,TRBJ2-5,.,11,TRBV6-5,TGTGCCAGCGTCTTAGCAGAGACCCAGTACTTC,CASVLAETQYF
.,TRBJ1-6,.,13,TRBV7-8,TGTGCCAGCAGCTTAGACAGAGAAGGATCCCTCCACTTT,CASSLDREGSLHF
.,TRBJ1-2,.,13,TRBV11-3,TGTGCCAGCAGCTTAGGAGAAAACTATGGCTACACCTTC,CASSLGENYGYTF
.,TRBJ2-7,.,14,TRBV6-5,TGTGCCAGCAGTTACGACACGAACTCCTACGAGCAGTACTTC,CASSYDTNSYEQYF
.,TRBJ1-2,.,14,TRBV11-3,TGTGCCAGCAGCTTAGTCGCGACAACCTATGGCTACACCTTC,CASSLVATTYGYTF
.,TRBJ1-2,.,18,TRBV13,TGTGCCAGCAGCTTAGCCAGGTCGGTCCTATTGCCTAACTATGGCTACACCTTC,CASSLARSVLLPNYGYTF
.,TRBJ1-6,once,14,TRBV5-4,TGTGCCAGCCATACAGGACACCTGAATTCACCCCTCCACTTT,CASHTGHLNSPLHF
TRBD1,TRBJ1-2,.,15,TRBV5-1,TGCGCCAGCAGCTTGGCCGAGGACAGGGGGATGGGCTACACCTTC,CASSLAEDRGMGYTF
.,TRBJ1-2,.,13,TRBV7-9,TGTGCCAGCAGTCAGGACAATAACTATGGCTACACCTTC,CASSQDNNYGYTF
.,TRBJ1-1,.,13,TRBV6-5,TGTGCCAGCAGACCCCAGGAGAACACTGAAGCTTTCTTT,CASRPQENTEAFF
.,TRBJ1-5,.,14,TRBV2,TGTGCCAGCGGAACAGGAGCCGGAGTTGAGCCCCAGCATTTT,CASGTGAGVEPQHF
TRBD1,TRBJ1-2,.,14,TRBV20-1,TGCAGTGCTAGTAGGGGAGGGGACAGGGGGAGCTACACCTTC,CSASRGGDRGSYTF
TRBD1,TRBJ1-2,once,19,TRBV7-7,TGTGCTAGCAGCTTAGAAGGGGACAGGGGGCCTGTTGGAAACTATGGCTACACCTTC,CASSLEGDRGPVGNYGYTF
TRBD2,TRBJ2-1,.,14,TRBV28,TGTGCCAGCTTGCTAGCGGGGCCATACAATGAGCAGTTCTTC,CASLLAGPYNEQFF
TRBD1,TRBJ1-2,.,14,TRBV5-4,TGTGCCAGCAGCTCGGGACAGGGTGGTTATGGCTACACCTTC,CASSSGQGGYGYTF
.,TRBJ1-5,once,13,TRBV5-1,TGCGCCAGCAGCTTAGGGAGGGACCAGCCCCAGCATTTT,CASSLGRDQPQHF
TRBD2,TRBJ2-7,.,17,TRBV4-3,TGCGCCAGCAGCCAATCAACCCGACTAGCGGGTCGCCTGGAGCAGTACTTC,CASSQSTRLAGRLEQYF
TRBD2,TRBJ2-5,.,16,TRBV7-2,TGTGCCAGCAGCTTACTTGCGGGGGGGCTTCTAGAGACCCAGTACTTC,CASSLLAGGLLETQYF
.,TRBJ2-1,.,15,TRBV5-1,TGCGCCAGCAGTGTCGGCGGGGAGTCCTACAATGAGCAGTTCTTC,CASSVGGESYNEQFF
TRBD1,TRBJ2-2,once,15,TRBV10-3,TGTGCCGCAAGACCGGGACAGGGGTGGGTCGGGGAGCTGTTTTTT,CAARPGQGWVGELFF
.,TRBJ2-3,.,14,TRBV11-2,TGTGCCAGCAGCTTAGATGAGGGCACAGATACGCAGTATTTT,CASSLDEGTDTQYF
.,TRBJ1-6,.,13,TRBV19,TGTGCCAGTAGTCACCAGGTTGATTCACCCCTCCACTTT,CASSHQVDSPLHF
TRBD1,TRBJ2-5,.,18,TRBV27,TGTGCCAGCAGTCCCAACAGGGGGCTTGAGGTGTACCAAGAGACCCAGTACTTC,CASSPNRGLEVYQETQYF
.,TRBJ1-2,.,13,TRBV19,TGTGCCAGTAGTAGGGAGTCGAGCTATGGCTACACCTTC,CASSRESSYGYTF
.,TRBJ2-7,.,12,TRBV5-4,TGTGCCAGCAGCTTGGGCCTAGCCGAGCAGTACTTC,CASSLGLAEQYF
.,TRBJ2-1,once,12,TRBV5-6,TGTGCCAGCAGCGGCCCCTACAATGAGCAGTTCTTC,CASSGPYNEQFF
.,TRBJ2-3,.,12,TRBV7-8,TGTGCCAGCAGTCTACAGGGAGATACGCAGTATTTT,CASSLQGDTQYF
TRBD1,TRBJ1-3,.,17,TRBV2,TGTGCCATAGAGACAGGGCCCGCAGCAGCTGCTGGAAACACCATATATTTT,CAIETGPAAAAGNTIYF
TRBD1,TRBJ1-5,.,17,TRBV7-2,TGTGCCAGCAGCCCCCGGACAGGGGGTGGAAGCAATCAGCCCCAGCATTTT,CASSPRTGGGSNQPQHF
.,TRBJ2-5,.,12,TRBV27,TGTGCCAGCAGTTCTCCGGAAGAGACCCAGTACTTC,CASSSPEETQYF
TRBD1,TRBJ2-3,once,15,TRBV27,TGTGCCAGCAGTTTTGTATCAGGGGGCCTGAATACGCAGTATTTT,CASSFVSGGLNTQYF
TRBD2,TRBJ2-2,.,17,TRBV29-1,TGCAGCGTTACCTGGACTAGCGGGGGGGAGGACGCCGGGGAGCTGTTTTTT,CSVTWTSGGEDAGELFF
.,TRBJ2-2,.,15,TRBV9,TGTGCCAGCAGCGCCCAGGGTTGGAACACCGGGGAGCTGTTTTTT,CASSAQGWNTGELFF
.,TRBJ2-1,.,9,TRBV27,TGTGCCACGGGGACTCCGCAGTTCTTC,CATGTPQFF
.,TRBJ1-5,.,11,TRBV24-1,TGTGCCACGGGCGCCGATCAGCCCCAGCATTTT,CATGADQPQHF
TRBD1,TRBJ2-7,.,12,TRBV7-2,TGTGCCAGCAGCCTAGACAGGGACGAGCAGTACTTC,CASSLDRDEQYF
.,TRBJ1-4,once,16,TRBV28,TGTGCCAGCAGTTTCCCAAGCGGGGGGGAGGATGAAAAACTGTTTTTT,CASSFPSGGEDEKLFF
.,TRBJ2-3,.,12,TRBV7-9,TGTGCCAGCAGCCCTAGCACAGATACGCAGTATTTT,CASSPSTDTQYF
.,TRBJ2-7,.,14,TRBV24-1,TGTGCCACCAGTGATTCGGACAGCTCCTACGAGCAGTACTTC,CATSDSDSSYEQYF
.,TRBJ1-4,.,18,TRBV21-1,TGTGCCAGCAGCCCTTCATGGGGAGGTCGAGGGACTAATGAAAAACTGTTTTTT,CASSPSWGGRGTNEKLFF
.,TRBJ2-7,.,12,TRBV2,TGTGCCAGCAGGACAGGACTCGGCGAGCAGTACTTC,CASRTGLGEQYF
TRBD2,TRBJ2-3,.,15,TRBV7-9,TGTGCCAGCAGCCGTGCTAGCGGGGGGACTGATACGCAGTATTTT,CASSRASGGTDTQYF
TRBD1,TRBJ1-6,.,15,TRBV2,TGTGCCAGCAGTGAATTGGACAGGGCTCTATCACCCCTCCACTTT,CASSELDRALSPLHF
TRBD1,TRBJ1-2,.,13,TRBV28,TGTGCCAGCAGTGCGACAGGGGCTGGTGGCTACACCTTC,CASSATGAGGYTF
.,TRBJ2-3,.,15,TRBV5-8,TGTGCCAGCAGCTTGGATAGCCAGCCCACAGATACGCAGTATTTT,CASSLDSQPTDTQYF
.,TRBJ1-3,.,15,TRBV15,TGTGCCACCAGCAGAGATCGAGCGAAAGGAAACACCATATATTTT,CATSRDRAKGNTIYF
.,TRBJ2-6,.,14,TRBV12-5,TGTGCTAGTGGTCTTCCGGCTGGGGCCAACGTCCTGACTTTC,CASGLPAGANVLTF
.,TRBJ2-5,.,14,TRBV5-4,TGTGCCAGCAGCTTGCAGGCCGGGAAAGAGACCCAGTACTTC,CASSLQAGKETQYF
.,TRBJ1-4,.,15,TRBV21-1,TGTGCCAGCAGCAAAGCTGGGACAGGGTCAAGTAAACTGTTTTTT,CASSKAGTGSSKLFF